The 10 T cell receptor beta chains given below trace back to one sample, sequenced in a study of shared clonotypes between healthy human individuals (TCRdb year 2020). CD8 naive samples were obtained by positive selection for CCR7 among CD45RO-negative cells, yielding a CD45RA+CCR7+ population from which TemRA cells were excluded. The method was the immunoSEQ multiplex PCR assay. TCRdb carries this immuneACCESS record with in-frame sequences only. Its versions omit some clonotypes, under half of them owing to an unresolved V gene in the studies checked, with the rest unexplained. In this sample the table shows over 750,000 clones, about 96% of which occur a single time. Less than 0.25% of the sample belongs to the ten largest clones. The sequencing input was naive CD8+ T cells sorted from blood. The sample's cell subset or site label, decoded: CD45RA+CCR7+. These receptor sequences come from a man aged 25 to 40 in good health.

The chain has TRBV27 and TRBJ2-7; D is unclear. This CDR3 has 13 amino acids. Trimming pared 5 bases from V and 4 bases from J, leaving 12 bases between. The germline gives CDR1 MNHEY, CDR2 SMNVEV (reference sequence). In DNA, the CDR3 is TGTGCCAGCAGTCTGTCCATGGCGTACGAGCAGTACTTC. Protein: CASSLSMAYEQYF.

This CDR3 is CASSLSYGELFF. CDR3 DNA sequence: TGTGCCAGCAGCTTATCGTACGGGGAGCTGTTTTTT. This rearrangement joins TRBV7-6 to TRBJ2-2; no definite D call. There are 12 residues in the CDR3. Trimming took 2 bases from V and 7 from J, leaving 5 bases between them. Germline-derived CDR1 and CDR2 are SGHVS and FNYEAQ.

The rearrangement joins TRBV2 to TRBJ1-1; 7 nucleotides agree with TRBD1. Trimming took 3 bases from V and 0 from J; bases not matched to a gene: 4. The germline CDR1 and CDR2 sequences are SNHLY and FYNNEI. This CDR3 spans 15 amino acids. The CDR3 loop is CASSERQGLNTEAFF. The CDR3 coding sequence is TGTGCCAGCAGTGAGAGACAGGGATTGAACACTGAAGCTTTCTTT.

The chain combines TRBV28 with TRBJ2-1; 11 bases are a match to TRBD2. From germline, CDR1 is MDHEN and CDR2 SYDVKM. The CDR3 runs 16 residues. The V gene end was trimmed by 4 bases and the J gene end by 2 bases; junction bases not matched to a gene: 4. CDR3 amino acids: CASSSLTSGTYNEQFF. In DNA, the CDR3 is TGTGCCAGCAGTTCTCTGACTAGCGGGACCTACAATGAGCAGTTCTTC.

The chain couples TRBV7-9 to TRBJ1-5, with TRBD1 matching 8 bases. Germline assignment: CDR1 SEHNR and CDR2 FQNEAQ (reference sequence). After removal of 0 bases from V and 3 bases from J, the junction contained 4 bases not matched to a gene. The CDR3 covers 16 residues. CDR3 coding DNA: TGTGCCAGCAGCTTAGCCGGGACAGGTCCCAATCAGCCCCAGCATTTT. This codes for CASSLAGTGPNQPQHF.

This clone has just one count. The chain recombines TRBV11-2 with TRBJ1-1; D is uncertain. The V gene lost 0 bases and the J gene lost 4 bases, with 9 bases spanning the gap. Germline V gene sequence: CDR1 SGHAT, CDR2 FQNNGV. This CDR3 spans 14 amino acids. In DNA form, the CDR3 reads TGTGCCAGCAGCTTAGATTTTGGGAGCACTGAAGCTTTCTTT. Its translation is CASSLDFGSTEAFF. The full variable domain, its missing parts supplied by reference TRBV11-2 and TRBJ1-1, is EAGVAQSPRYKIIEKRQSVAFWCNPISGHATLYWYQQILGQGPKLLIQFQNNGVVDDSQLPKDRFSAERLKGVDSTLKIQPAKLEDSAVYLCASSLDFGSTEAFFGQGTRLTVV.

This sequence joins TRBV27 and TRBJ2-1; the match to TRBD2 covers 13 bases. In germline, CDR1 is MNHEY, CDR2 SMNVEV (reference sequence). Losses at the gene ends were 6 bases for V and 3 bases for J; bases not matched to a gene: 20. This CDR3 is built from 21 residues. The CDR3 DNA reads TGTGCCAGCAGCGCCTCTCTCGTTCCTTTGACTAGCGGGAGGTTCTACAATGAGCAGTTCTTC. Translated: CASSASLVPLTSGRFYNEQFF.

This rearrangement joins TRBV5-1 to TRBJ2-1; 11 nucleotides match TRBD2. CDR3 length equals 17 residues. The J segment lost 4 bases and the V segment lost 0 bases, leaving 6 bases of the junction unmatched. Germline assignment: CDR1 SGHRS and CDR2 YFSETQ. The CDR3 spells CASSLGLAGFIYNEQFF. In DNA form, the CDR3 reads TGCGCCAGCAGCTTGGGACTAGCGGGATTTATTTACAATGAGCAGTTCTTC. The full variable domain, with the rest looked up from reference TRBV5-1 and TRBJ2-1, is KAGVTQTPRYLIKTRGQQVTLSCSPISGHRSVSWYQQTPGQGLQFLFEYFSETQRNKGNFPGRFSGRQFSNSRSEMNVSTLELGDSALYLCASSLGLAGFIYNEQFFGPGTRLTVL.

The J gene is TRBJ2-7, the V gene TRBV11-3, with D possibly matching TRBD1 (6 bases). The CDR3 spans 13 residues. The ends were cut back, 4 bases at V and 6 bases at J, with 13 bases in the middle. Germline loops: CDR1 SGHNT, CDR2 YENEEA. CDR3 sequence: CASSSGPRGEQYF. The CDR3 DNA reads as TGTGCCAGCAGCTCTGGACCCAGGGGCGAGCAGTACTTC.

This chain connects TRBV2 to TRBJ1-1; D not certain. The CDR3 sequence is 11 residues long. CDR1 is SNHLY, CDR2 FYNNEI, per germline. With 8 bases removed from V and 2 bases from J, the gap between germline ends came to 6 bases. CDR3 DNA: TGTGCCAGCGGGTCAAACACTGAAGCTTTCTTT. This sequence encodes CASGSNTEAFF. The complete variable domain, with remaining parts taken from reference TRBV2 and TRBJ1-1, reads EPEVTQTPSHQVTQMGQEVILRCVPISNHLYFYWYRQILGQKVEFLVSFYNNEISEKSEIFDDQFSVERPDGSNFTLKIRSTKLEDSAMYFCASGSNTEAFFGQGTRLTVV.